This T cell receptor (beta chain) appears in the sequencing data of a study of CD8 T cells in ankylosing spondylitis. Overall study results and limits: Matched synovial fluid from ankylosing spondylitis patients was reported to be enriched for disease-linked clones.

Germline CDR1 is SEHNR and CDR2 is FQNEAQ (reference sequence). This CDR3 has 16 residues. Trimming took off 1 base at V and 2 bases at J, with 12 bases between the two ends. Making the TCR beta libraries involved quantitative 5'-RACE with molecular barcodes. MiXCR, applied by TCRdb to the 5' RACE reads, yields one record per CDR3 protein. This repertoire shows hundreds of thousands of distinct CDR3 sequences, roughly 25% found once; its top ten account for more than 6.5%. In this sample, this clonotype turned up many times. The antigen is undetermined. Sequenced input: blood, either unsorted or a sorted T cell fraction (not recorded which). The rearrangement links TRBV7-9 to TRBJ2-1; D uncertain. This TCR was sampled from a male donor with ankylosing spondylitis or in good health (not recorded which). CDR3 DNA: TGTGCCAGCAGCTTAGGATATGATATGACCTACAATGAGCAGTTCTTC. Residues: CASSLGYDMTYNEQFF.